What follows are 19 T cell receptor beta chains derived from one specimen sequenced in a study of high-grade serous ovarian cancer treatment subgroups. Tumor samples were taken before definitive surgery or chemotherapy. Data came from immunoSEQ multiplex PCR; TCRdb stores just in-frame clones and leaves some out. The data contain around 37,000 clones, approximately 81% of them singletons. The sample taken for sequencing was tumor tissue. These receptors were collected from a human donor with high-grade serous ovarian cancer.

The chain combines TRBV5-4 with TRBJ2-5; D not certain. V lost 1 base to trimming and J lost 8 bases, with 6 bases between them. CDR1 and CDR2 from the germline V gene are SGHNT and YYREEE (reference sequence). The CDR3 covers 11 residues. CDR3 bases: TGTGCCAGCAGCTTGATGGGCACCCAGTACTTC. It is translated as CASSLMGTQYF. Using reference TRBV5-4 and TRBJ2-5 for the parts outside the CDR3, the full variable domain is ETGVTQSPTHLIKTRGQQVTLRCSSQSGHNTVSWYQQALGQGPQFIFQYYREEENGRGNFPPRFSGLQFPNYSSELNVNALELDDSALYLCASSLMGTQYFGPGTRLLVL.

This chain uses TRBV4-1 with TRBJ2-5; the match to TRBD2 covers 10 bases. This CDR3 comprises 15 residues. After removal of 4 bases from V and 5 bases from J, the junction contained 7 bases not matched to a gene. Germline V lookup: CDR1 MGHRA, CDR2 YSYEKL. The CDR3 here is CASSRSGTSVETQYF. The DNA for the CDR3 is TGCGCCAGCAGCCGGTCGGGGACTAGCGTGGAGACCCAGTACTTC.

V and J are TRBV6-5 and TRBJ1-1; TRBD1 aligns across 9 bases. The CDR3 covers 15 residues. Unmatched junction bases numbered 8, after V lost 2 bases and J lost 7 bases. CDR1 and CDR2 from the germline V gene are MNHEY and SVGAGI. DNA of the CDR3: TGTGCCAGCAGTTACGTAAGGACAGGGGCAGGTGAAGCTTTCTTT. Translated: CASSYVRTGAGEAFF.

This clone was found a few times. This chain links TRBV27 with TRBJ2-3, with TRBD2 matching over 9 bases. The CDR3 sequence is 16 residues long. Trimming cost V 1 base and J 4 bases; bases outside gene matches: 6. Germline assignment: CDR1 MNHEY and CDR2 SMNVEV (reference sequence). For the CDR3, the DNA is TGTGCCAGCAGTTTATACGCTAGCGGGAAGGCAGATACGCAGTATTTT. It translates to CASSLYASGKADTQYF.

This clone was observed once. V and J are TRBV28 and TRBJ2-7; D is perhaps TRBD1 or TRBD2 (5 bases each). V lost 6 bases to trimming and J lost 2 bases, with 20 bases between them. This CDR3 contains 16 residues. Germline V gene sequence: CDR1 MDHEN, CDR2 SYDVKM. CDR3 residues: CASRGSHGTRAYEQYF. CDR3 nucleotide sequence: TGTGCCAGCAGGGGGTCCCACGGGACGAGAGCCTACGAGCAGTACTTC.

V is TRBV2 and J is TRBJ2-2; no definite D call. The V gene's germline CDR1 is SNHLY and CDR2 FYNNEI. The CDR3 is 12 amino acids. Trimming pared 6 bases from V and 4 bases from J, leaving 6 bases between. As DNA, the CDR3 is TGTGCCAGCAGCGGAGCCACCGGGGAGCTGTTTTTT. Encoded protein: CASSGATGELFF.

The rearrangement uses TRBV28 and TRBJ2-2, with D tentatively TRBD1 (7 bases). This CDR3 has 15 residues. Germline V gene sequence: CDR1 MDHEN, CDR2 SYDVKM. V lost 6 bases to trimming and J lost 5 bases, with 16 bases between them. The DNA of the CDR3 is TGTGCCAGCAGAGTACAGGGGAGGAGAACCGGGGAGCTGTTTTTT. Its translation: CASRVQGRRTGELFF.

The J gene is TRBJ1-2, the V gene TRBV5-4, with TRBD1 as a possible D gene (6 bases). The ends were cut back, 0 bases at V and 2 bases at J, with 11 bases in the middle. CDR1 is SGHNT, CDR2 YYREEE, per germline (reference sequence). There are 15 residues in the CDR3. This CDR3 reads CASSLGRGRNYGYTF. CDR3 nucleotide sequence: TGTGCCAGCAGCTTGGGCAGGGGAAGGAACTATGGCTACACCTTC.

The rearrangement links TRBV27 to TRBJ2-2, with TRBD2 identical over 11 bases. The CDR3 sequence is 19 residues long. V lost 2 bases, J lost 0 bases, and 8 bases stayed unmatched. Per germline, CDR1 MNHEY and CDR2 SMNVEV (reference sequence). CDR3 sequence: CASSLGRLAGRPNTGELFF. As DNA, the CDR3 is TGTGCCAGCAGTTTAGGGAGACTAGCGGGGAGGCCGAACACCGGGGAGCTGTTTTTT.

CDR3: CAISHSSEAFF. The CDR3 bases are TGTGCCATCAGCCACTCCAGCGAAGCTTTCTTT. The chain joins TRBV10-3 to TRBJ1-1; D ambiguous. The germline V gene has CDR1 ENHRY and CDR2 SYGVKD. V shed 6 bases and J shed 8 bases, with 10 bases lying between them. The CDR3 has 11 amino acids.

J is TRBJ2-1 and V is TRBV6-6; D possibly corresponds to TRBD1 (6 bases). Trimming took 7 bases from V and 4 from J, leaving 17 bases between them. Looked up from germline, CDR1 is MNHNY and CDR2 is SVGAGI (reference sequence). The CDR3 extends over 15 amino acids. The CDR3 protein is CASNSLRGRYNEQFF. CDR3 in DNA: TGTGCCAGCAACTCCCTCAGGGGCCGGTACAATGAGCAGTTCTTC.

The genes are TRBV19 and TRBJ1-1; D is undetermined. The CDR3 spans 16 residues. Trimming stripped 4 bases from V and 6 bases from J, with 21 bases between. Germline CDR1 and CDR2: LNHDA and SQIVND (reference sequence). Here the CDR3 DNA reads TGTGCCAGTAGTACCTCTTCGGGTCGTCCCGGGCCTGAAGCTTTCTTT. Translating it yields CASSTSSGRPGPEAFF.

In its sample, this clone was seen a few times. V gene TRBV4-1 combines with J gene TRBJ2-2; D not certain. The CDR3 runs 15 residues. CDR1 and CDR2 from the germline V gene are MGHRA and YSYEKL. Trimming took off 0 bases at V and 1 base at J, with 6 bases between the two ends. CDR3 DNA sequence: TGCGCCAGCAGCCAAGAAAGGTTGAACACCGGGGAGCTGTTTTTT. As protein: CASSQERLNTGELFF.

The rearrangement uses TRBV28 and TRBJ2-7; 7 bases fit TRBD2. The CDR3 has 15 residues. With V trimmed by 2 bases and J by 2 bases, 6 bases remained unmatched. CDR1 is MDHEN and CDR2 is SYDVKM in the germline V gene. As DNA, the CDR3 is TGTGCCAGCAGTTTAAGCGGGACCAAGGCCTACGAGCAGTACTTC. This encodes CASSLSGTKAYEQYF.

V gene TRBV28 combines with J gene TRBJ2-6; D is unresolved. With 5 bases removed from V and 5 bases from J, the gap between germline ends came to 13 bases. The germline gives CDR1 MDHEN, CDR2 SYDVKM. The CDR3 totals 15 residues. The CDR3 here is CASSRTQSRANVLTF. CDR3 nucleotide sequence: TGTGCCAGCAGTCGAACACAAAGTCGGGCCAACGTCCTGACTTTC.

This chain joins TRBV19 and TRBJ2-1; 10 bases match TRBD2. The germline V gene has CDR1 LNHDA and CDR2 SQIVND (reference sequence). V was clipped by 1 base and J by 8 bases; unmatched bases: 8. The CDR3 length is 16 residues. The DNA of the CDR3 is TGTGCCAGTAGTATAGGGGGAACTAGCGGGATAGATGAGCAGTTCTTC. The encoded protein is CASSIGGTSGIDEQFF.

CDR3 coding DNA: TGCGCCAGCAGCCCCTGGGCAGGGCGAGCTGCCCAGAATGAAAAACTGTTTTTT. This sequence encodes CASSPWAGRAAQNEKLFF. The V call is TRBV4-3, the J call TRBJ1-4, with D possibly matching TRBD1 (5 bases). CDR1 LGHNA and CDR2 YSLEER come from the germline V gene. The length of the CDR3 is 18 residues. V lost 4 bases and J 5 bases, leaving 23 bases between the germline ends.

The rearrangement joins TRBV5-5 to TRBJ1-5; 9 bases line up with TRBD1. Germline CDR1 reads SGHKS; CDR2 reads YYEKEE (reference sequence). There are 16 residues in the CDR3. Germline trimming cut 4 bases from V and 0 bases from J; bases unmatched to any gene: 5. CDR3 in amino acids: CASSGTGTSSNQPQHF. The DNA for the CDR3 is TGTGCCAGCAGCGGGACAGGGACTTCTAGCAATCAGCCCCAGCATTTT.

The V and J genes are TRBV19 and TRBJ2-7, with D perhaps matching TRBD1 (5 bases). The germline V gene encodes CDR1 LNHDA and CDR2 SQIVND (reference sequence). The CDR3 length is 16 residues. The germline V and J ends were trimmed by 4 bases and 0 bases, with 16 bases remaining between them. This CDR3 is CASSNGEHRSSYEQYF. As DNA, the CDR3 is TGTGCCAGTAGTAATGGAGAACACAGGAGCTCCTACGAGCAGTACTTC.